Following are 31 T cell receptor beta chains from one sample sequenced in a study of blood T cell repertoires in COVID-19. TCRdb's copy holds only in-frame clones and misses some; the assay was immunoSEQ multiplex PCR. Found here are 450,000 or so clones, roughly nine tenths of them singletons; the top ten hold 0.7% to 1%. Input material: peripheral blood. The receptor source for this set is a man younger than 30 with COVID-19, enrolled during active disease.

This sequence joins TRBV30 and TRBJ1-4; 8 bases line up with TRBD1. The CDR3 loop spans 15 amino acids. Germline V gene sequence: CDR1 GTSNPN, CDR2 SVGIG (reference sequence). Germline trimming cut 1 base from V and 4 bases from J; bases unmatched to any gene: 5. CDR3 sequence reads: CAWSGDRGLNEKLFF. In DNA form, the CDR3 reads TGTGCCTGGAGTGGAGACAGGGGCCTTAATGAAAAACTGTTTTTT. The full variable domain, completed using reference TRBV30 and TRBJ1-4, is SQTIHQWPATLVQPVGSPLSLECTVEGTSNPNLYWYRQAAGRGLQLLFYSVGIGQISSEVPQNLSASRPQDRQFILSSKKLLLSDSGFYLCAWSGDRGLNEKLFFGSGTQLSVL.

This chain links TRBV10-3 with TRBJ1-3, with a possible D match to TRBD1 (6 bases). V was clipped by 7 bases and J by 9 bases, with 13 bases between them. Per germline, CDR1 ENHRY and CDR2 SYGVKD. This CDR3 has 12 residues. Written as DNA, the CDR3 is TGTGCCATCACACAGGGTATGAGCACCATATATTTT. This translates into CAITQGMSTIYF.

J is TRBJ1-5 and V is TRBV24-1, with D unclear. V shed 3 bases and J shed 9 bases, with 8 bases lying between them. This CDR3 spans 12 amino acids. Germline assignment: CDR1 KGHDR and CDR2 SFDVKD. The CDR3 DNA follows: TGTGCCACCAGTGATCCCGAGGGGCCCCAGCATTTT. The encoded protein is CATSDPEGPQHF.

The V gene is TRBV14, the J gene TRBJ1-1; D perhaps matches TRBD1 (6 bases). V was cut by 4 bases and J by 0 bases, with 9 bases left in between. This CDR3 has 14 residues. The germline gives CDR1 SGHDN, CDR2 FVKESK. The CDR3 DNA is TGTGCCAGCAGCCCGGGACACCTGAACACTGAAGCTTTCTTT. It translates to CASSPGHLNTEAFF.

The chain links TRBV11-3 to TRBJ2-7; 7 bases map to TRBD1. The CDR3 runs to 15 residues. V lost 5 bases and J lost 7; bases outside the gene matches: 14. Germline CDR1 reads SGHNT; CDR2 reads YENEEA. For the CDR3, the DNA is TGTGCCAGCAGCGACGAGACAGGGAGCCTGGAAGAGCAGTACTTC. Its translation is CASSDETGSLEEQYF.

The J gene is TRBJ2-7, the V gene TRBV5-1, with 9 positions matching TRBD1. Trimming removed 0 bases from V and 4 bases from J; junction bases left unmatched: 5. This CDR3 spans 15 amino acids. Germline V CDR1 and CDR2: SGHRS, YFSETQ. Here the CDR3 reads CASSLGDREVYEQYF. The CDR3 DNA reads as TGCGCCAGCAGCTTGGGGGACAGGGAAGTTTACGAGCAGTACTTC.

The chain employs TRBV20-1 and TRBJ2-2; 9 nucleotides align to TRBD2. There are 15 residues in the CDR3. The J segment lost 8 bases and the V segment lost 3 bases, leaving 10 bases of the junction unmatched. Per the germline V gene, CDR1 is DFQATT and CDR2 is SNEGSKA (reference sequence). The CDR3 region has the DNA TGCAGTGCTAGTTTGACCGGGACTAGCAATGGGGAGCTGTTTTTT. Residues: CSASLTGTSNGELFF.

The CDR3 loop is CASSVEVARVEQFF. The CDR3 DNA reads as TGTGCCAGCAGCGTAGAGGTTGCGAGGGTTGAGCAGTTCTTC. The V gene is TRBV9, the J gene TRBJ2-1; possibly TRBD2 for D (5 bases). Germline CDR1 SGDLS, CDR2 YYNGEE. Trimming took off 0 bases at V and 9 bases at J, with 13 bases between the two ends. The CDR3 contains 14 residues.

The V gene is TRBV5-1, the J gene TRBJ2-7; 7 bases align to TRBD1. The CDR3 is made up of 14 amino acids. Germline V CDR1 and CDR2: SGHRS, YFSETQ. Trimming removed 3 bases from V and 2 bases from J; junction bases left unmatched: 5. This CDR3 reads CASSSTGYAYEQYF. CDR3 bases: TGCGCCAGCAGCTCGACAGGGTACGCCTACGAGCAGTACTTC.

The CDR3 coding sequence is TGTGCCAGCAGCTTAGAACGTGGCCATGAGCAGTTCTTC. Translated, it gives CASSLERGHEQFF. This chain joins TRBV7-8 and TRBJ2-1; D not certain. CDR1 is SGHVS, CDR2 FQNEAQ, per germline. CDR3 length: 13 residues. Trimming stripped 1 base from V and 8 bases from J, with 9 bases between.

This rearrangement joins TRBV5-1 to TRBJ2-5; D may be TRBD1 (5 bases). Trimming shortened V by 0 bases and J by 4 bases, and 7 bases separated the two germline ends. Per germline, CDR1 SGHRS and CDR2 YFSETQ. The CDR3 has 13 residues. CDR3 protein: CASSLEGAETQYF. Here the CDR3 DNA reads TGCGCCAGCAGCTTGGAAGGGGCAGAGACCCAGTACTTC.

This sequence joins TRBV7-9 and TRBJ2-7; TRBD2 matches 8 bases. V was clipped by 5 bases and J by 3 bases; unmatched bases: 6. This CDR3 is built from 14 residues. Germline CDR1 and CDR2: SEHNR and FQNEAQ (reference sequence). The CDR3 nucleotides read TGTGCCAGCAGCCCAGCGGGAGCCATCTACGAGCAGTACTTC. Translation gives CASSPAGAIYEQYF.

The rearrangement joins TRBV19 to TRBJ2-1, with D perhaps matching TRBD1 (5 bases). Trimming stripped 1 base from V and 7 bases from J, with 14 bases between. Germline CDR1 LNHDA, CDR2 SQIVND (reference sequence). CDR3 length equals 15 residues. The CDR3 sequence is CASSIGTRSLNEQFF. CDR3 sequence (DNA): TGTGCCAGTAGTATAGGGACAAGGAGCCTAAATGAGCAGTTCTTC.

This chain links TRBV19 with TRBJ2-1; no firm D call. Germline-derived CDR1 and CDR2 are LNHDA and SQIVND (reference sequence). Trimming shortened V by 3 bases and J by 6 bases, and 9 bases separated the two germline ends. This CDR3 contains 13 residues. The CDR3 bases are TGTGCCAGTAGTATTTTGTTACTCAATGAGCAGTTCTTC. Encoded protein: CASSILLLNEQFF.

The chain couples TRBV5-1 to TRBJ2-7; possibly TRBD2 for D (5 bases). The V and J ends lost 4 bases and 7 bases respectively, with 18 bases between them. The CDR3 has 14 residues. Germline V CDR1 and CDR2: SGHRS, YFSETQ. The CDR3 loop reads CASSTERGILEQYF. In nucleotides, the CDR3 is TGCGCCAGCAGCACGGAAAGAGGGATTTTGGAGCAGTACTTC.

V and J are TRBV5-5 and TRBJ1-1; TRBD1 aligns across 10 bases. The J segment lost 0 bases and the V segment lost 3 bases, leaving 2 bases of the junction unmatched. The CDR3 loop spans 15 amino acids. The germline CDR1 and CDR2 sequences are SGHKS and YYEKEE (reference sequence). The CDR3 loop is CASSWGTGVNTEAFF. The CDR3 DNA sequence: TGTGCCAGCAGCTGGGGGACAGGGGTGAACACTGAAGCTTTCTTT. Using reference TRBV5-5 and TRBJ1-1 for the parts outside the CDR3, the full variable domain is DAGVTQSPTHLIKTRGQQVTLRCSPISGHKSVSWYQQVLGQGPQFIFQYYEKEERGRGNFPDRFSARQFPNYSSELNVNALLLGDSALYLCASSWGTGVNTEAFFGQGTRLTVV.

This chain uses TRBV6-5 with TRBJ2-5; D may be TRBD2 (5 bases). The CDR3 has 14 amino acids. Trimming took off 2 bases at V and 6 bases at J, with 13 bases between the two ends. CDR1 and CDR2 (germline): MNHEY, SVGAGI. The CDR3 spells CASSYGGRAKTQYF. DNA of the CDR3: TGTGCCAGCAGTTACGGCGGGCGAGCGAAGACCCAGTACTTC.

The CDR3 loop is CASSLQGEQYF. The CDR3 nucleotides read TGTGCCAGCAGTTTACAGGGCGAGCAGTACTTC. V usage is TRBV28 and J usage is TRBJ2-7; a weak D match, TRBD1 (5 bases). There are 11 residues in the CDR3. CDR1 is MDHEN, CDR2 SYDVKM, per germline. Trimming cost V 2 bases and J 6 bases, with 5 bases left between them. Full variable domain (remainder filled in from reference TRBV28 and TRBJ2-7): DVKVTQSSRYLVKRTGEKVFLECVQDMDHENMFWYRQDPGLGLRLIYFSYDVKMKEKGDIPEGYSVSREKKERFSLILESASTNQTSMYLCASSLQGEQYFGPGTRLTVT.

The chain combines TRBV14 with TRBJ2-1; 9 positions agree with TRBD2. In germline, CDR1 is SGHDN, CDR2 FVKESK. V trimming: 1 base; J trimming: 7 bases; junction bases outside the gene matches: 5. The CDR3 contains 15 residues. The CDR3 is CASSQGSGRGNEQFF. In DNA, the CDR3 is TGTGCCAGCAGCCAAGGTAGCGGGAGAGGTAATGAGCAGTTCTTC.

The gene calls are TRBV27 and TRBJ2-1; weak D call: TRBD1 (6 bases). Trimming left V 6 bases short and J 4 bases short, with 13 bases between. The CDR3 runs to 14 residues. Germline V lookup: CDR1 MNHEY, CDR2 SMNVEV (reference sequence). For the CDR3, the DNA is TGTGCCAGCAGCCGCCCCGACAGGTACAATGAGCAGTTCTTC. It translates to CASSRPDRYNEQFF.

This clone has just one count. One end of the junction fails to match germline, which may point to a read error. CDR3 loop: CASSESLGLAGNF. In nucleotides, the CDR3 is TGCGCCAGCAGTGAGTCGCTTGGTTTAGCGGGGAACTTT. V usage is TRBV10-2 and J usage is TRBJ2-3, with 8 positions matching TRBD2. In germline, CDR1 is WSHSY, CDR2 SAAADI. The CDR3 has 13 amino acids.

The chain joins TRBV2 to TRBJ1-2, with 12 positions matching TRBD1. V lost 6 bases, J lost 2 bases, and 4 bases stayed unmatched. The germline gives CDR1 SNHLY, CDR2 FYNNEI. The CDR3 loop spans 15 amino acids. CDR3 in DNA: TGTGCCAGCAGGGGACAGGGGGCGCGAAACTATGGCTACACCTTC. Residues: CASRGQGARNYGYTF.

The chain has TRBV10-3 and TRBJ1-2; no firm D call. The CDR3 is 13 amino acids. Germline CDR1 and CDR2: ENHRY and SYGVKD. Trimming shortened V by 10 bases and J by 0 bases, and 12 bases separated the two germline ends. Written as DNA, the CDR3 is TGTGCCACCTCGAGGAAATCTAACTATGGCTACACCTTC. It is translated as CATSRKSNYGYTF.

The chain's CDR3 is CASSVNLNTEAFF. The DNA of the CDR3 is TGCGCCAGCAGCGTAAACCTAAACACTGAAGCTTTCTTT. The J gene is TRBJ1-1, the V gene TRBV5-1; D remains ambiguous. Looked up from germline, CDR1 is SGHRS and CDR2 is YFSETQ. The length of the CDR3 is 13 residues. With 4 bases removed from V and 2 bases from J, the gap between germline ends came to 9 bases.

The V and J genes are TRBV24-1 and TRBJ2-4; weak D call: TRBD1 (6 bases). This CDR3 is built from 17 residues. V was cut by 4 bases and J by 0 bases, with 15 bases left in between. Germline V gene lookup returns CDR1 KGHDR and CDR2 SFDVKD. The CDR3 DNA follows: TGTGCCACCAGTGACAACGGACAGTATCTAGCCAAAAACATTCAGTACTTC. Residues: CATSDNGQYLAKNIQYF.

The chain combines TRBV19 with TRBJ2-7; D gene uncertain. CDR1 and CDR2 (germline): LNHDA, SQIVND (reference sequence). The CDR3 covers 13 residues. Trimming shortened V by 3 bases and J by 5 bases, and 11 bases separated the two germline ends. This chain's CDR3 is CASSMNSIHEQYF. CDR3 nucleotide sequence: TGTGCCAGTAGTATGAACAGTATCCACGAGCAGTACTTC.

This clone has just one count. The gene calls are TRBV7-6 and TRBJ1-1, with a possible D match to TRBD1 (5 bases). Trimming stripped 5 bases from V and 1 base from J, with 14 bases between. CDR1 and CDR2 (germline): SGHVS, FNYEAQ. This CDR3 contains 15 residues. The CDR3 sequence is CASSPHGTENTEAFF. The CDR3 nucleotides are TGTGCCAGCAGCCCTCACGGGACTGAGAACACTGAAGCTTTCTTT.

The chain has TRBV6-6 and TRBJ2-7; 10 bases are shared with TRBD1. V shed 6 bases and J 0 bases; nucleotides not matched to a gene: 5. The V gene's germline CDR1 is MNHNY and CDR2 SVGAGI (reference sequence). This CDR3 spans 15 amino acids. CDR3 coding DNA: TGTGCCAGCAGACTGGACAGGGGGAGCTCCTACGAGCAGTACTTC. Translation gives CASRLDRGSSYEQYF.

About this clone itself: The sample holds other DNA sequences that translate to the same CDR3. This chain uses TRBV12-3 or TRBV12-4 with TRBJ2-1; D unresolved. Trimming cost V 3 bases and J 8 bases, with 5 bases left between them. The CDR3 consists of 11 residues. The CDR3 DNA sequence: TGTGCCAGCAGTTTCGTAGATGAGCAGTTCTTC. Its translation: CASSFVDEQFF.

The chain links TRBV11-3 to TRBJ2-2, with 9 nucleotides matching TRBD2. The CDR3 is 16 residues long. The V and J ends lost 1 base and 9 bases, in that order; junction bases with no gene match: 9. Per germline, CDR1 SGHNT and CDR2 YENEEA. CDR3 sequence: CASSLGQAGGGRELFF. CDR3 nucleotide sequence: TGTGCCAGCAGCTTAGGACAAGCGGGGGGCGGTCGGGAGCTGTTTTTT.

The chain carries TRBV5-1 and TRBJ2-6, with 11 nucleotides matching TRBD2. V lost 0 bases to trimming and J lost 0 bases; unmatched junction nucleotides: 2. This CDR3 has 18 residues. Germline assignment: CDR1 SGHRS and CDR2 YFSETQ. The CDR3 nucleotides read TGCGCCAGCAGCTTGGCCGGGACTAGCGGCTCTGGGGCCAACGTCCTGACTTTC. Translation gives CASSLAGTSGSGANVLTF.